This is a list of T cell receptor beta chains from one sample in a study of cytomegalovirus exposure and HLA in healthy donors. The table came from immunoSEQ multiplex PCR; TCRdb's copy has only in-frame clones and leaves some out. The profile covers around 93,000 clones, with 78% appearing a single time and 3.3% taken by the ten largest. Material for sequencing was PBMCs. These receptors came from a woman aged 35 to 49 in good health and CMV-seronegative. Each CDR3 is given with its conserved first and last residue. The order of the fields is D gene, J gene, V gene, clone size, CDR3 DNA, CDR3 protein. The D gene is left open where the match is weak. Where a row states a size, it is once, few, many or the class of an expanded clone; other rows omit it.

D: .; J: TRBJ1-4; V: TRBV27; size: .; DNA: TGTGCCTGCAGTGGAGCGGGGGGCACGAAAGAAAAACTGTTTTTT; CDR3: CACSGAGGTKEKLFF
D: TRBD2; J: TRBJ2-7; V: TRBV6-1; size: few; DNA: TGTGCCAGCAGTGGGGGAGCTAGCGGGAGTTGGTACGAGCAGTACTTC; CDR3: CASSGGASGSWYEQYF
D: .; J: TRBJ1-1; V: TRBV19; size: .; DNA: TGTGCCAGTAGCCTCAGGGGCCCAAGGAACACTGAAGCTTTCTTT; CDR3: CASSLRGPRNTEAFF
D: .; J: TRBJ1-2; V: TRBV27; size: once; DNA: TGTGCCAGCAGCCTAAGGGGAGGAGGCTACACCTTC; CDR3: CASSLRGGGYTF
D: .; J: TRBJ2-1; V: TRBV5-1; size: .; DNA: TGCGCCAGCAGCCTTAGCGGAGGGACCTACAATGAGCAGTTCTTC; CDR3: CASSLSGGTYNEQFF
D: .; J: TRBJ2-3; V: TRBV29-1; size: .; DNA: TGCAGCGTTGAAGGAGGGACTTTAGATACGCAGTATTTT; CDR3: CSVEGGTLDTQYF
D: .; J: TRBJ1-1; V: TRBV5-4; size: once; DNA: TGTGCCAGCAGCGTCAGGGTGGGTGACACTGAAGCTTTCTTT; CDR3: CASSVRVGDTEAFF
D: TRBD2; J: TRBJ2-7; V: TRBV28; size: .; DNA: TGTGCCAGCAGTCCGGGACTAGCGCTTACTCACCAGCAGTACTTC; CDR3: CASSPGLALTHQQYF
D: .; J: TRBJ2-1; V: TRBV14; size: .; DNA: TGTGCCAGCAGCCAAGCAAAGCGGAGCTACAATGAGCAGTTCTTC; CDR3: CASSQAKRSYNEQFF
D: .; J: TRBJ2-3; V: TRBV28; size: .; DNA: TGTGCCAGCAGTCTCTCCTGGGGGCGCACGCAGTATTTT; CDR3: CASSLSWGRTQYF
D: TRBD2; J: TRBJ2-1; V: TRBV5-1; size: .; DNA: TGCGCCACCAACCCGGGACTAGCCCCCAGCTCCTACAATGAGCAGTTCTTC; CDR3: CATNPGLAPSSYNEQFF